These T cell receptor beta chains were read from a single sample in a study of shared clonotypes between healthy human individuals. Sequenced by immunoSEQ multiplex PCR; TCRdb stores in-frame clones only, minus some. The sample gives 500,000 to 550,000 clones, 90% to 97% of which show up once; approximately 0.067% is in the top ten. What was sequenced was naive CD4+ T cells sorted from blood. The source of these receptors is a woman in her thirties in good health. Each CDR3 is given with its conserved first and last residue. D genes are given only for firm matches. Clone size is stated in some rows and not others, as once, few, many or a class when expanded.

V	J	size	D	CDR3	DNA
TRBV29-1	TRBJ2-7	-	TRBD2	CSVKPLLAGDEQYF	TGCAGCGTCAAACCATTACTAGCGGGAGACGAGCAGTACTTC
TRBV7-9	TRBJ2-1	-	-	CASSPSRNNNEQFF	TGTGCCAGCAGCCCCTCTCGGAACAACAATGAGCAGTTCTTC
TRBV5-8	TRBJ1-4	-	TRBD1	CASSLGTGANEKLFF	TGTGCCAGCAGCTTGGGAACAGGGGCTAATGAAAAACTGTTTTTT
TRBV4-2	TRBJ2-7	-	-	CASSQDLSGSSYEQYF	TGTGCCAGCAGCCAAGATTTAAGCGGCAGCTCCTACGAGCAGTACTTC
TRBV5-8	TRBJ1-1	-	TRBD1	CASSVSTGGSKAFF	TGTGCCAGCAGCGTTTCGACAGGGGGATCCAAAGCTTTCTTT
TRBV5-1	TRBJ2-7	-	TRBD1	CASSRNPGQDNYEQYF	TGCGCCAGCAGCAGAAACCCGGGACAGGACAACTACGAGCAGTACTTC
TRBV21-1	TRBJ1-2	-	-	CASIADRVRGGYTF	TGTGCCAGCATCGCAGACAGGGTACGAGGTGGCTACACCTTC
TRBV10-3	TRBJ2-1	-	-	CAISDLHVQFF	TGTGCCATCAGTGACTTACATGTGCAGTTCTTC
TRBV6-1	TRBJ2-7	-	TRBD2	CASRDPGGYEQYF	TGTGCCAGCAGGGACCCGGGAGGATACGAGCAGTACTTC
TRBV5-4	TRBJ1-3	-	-	CASSLGGTSGNTIYF	TGTGCCAGCAGCTTGGGAGGGACCTCTGGAAACACCATATATTTT
TRBV28	TRBJ2-5	-	-	CASSLQTGSGETQYF	TGTGCCAGCAGTTTGCAAACAGGGTCAGGTGAGACCCAGTACTTC
TRBV5-1	TRBJ2-1	-	TRBD2	CASSSRGFDEQFF	TGCGCCAGCAGCTCGCGGGGGTTCGATGAGCAGTTCTTC
TRBV29-1	TRBJ2-5	-	TRBD1	CSLSTGTETQYF	TGCAGCTTGTCGACAGGGACCGAGACCCAGTACTTC
TRBV10-3	TRBJ2-7	once	-	CAISELPYEQYF	TGTGCCATCAGTGAACTACCTTACGAGCAGTACTTC
TRBV6-1	TRBJ1-4	-	TRBD1	CASRDREHEKLFF	TGTGCCAGCAGGGACAGGGAGCATGAAAAACTGTTTTTT
TRBV5-1	TRBJ1-4	-	-	CASSGSDEKLFF	TGCGCCAGCAGCGGTAGTGATGAAAAACTGTTTTTT
TRBV19	TRBJ1-5	-	TRBD1	CASSIRTGGGNQPQHF	TGTGCCAGTAGTATACGTACAGGGGGCGGCAATCAGCCCCAGCATTTT
TRBV28	TRBJ2-5	-	-	CASTLPERQETQYF	TGTGCCAGCACCCTCCCGGAGAGACAAGAGACCCAGTACTTC
TRBV7-2	TRBJ2-7	once	-	CASSLNRDRSEQYF	TGTGCCAGCAGCTTGAACAGGGACCGCAGCGAGCAGTACTTC
TRBV27	TRBJ1-1	once	-	CASRHLNTEAFF	TGTGCCAGCAGGCACTTGAACACTGAAGCTTTCTTT
TRBV4-1	TRBJ1-2	-	-	CASSQVIQGPDYGYTF	TGCGCCAGCAGCCAAGTTATCCAGGGGCCGGACTATGGCTACACCTTC
TRBV7-2	TRBJ2-1	once	TRBD2	CASSLALAGGSQFF	TGTGCCAGCAGCTTAGCCCTAGCGGGAGGGTCGCAGTTCTTC
TRBV11-2	TRBJ2-1	-	-	CASSLDGPIYNEQFF	TGTGCCAGCAGCTTAGACGGACCTATATACAATGAGCAGTTCTTC
TRBV28	TRBJ2-5	-	-	CASSQRGGIPLTQYF	TGTGCCAGCAGCCAAAGGGGGGGGATACCACTGACCCAGTACTTC
TRBV28	TRBJ1-5	-	-	CASSGGNRGYNQPQHF	TGTGCCAGCAGTGGGGGGAATCGGGGTTACAATCAGCCCCAGCATTTT
TRBV5-6	TRBJ2-1	-	TRBD1	CASSLGQGIDEQFF	TGTGCCAGCAGCTTGGGACAGGGCATCGATGAGCAGTTCTTC
TRBV10-3	TRBJ1-2	-	TRBD1	CAISESEGGGRDGYTF	TGTGCCATCAGTGAGTCAGAGGGAGGGGGCCGTGATGGCTACACCTTC
TRBV6-6	TRBJ1-2	once	TRBD1	CASSRTGENAVYTF	TGTGCCAGCAGCCGGACAGGGGAAAATGCGGTCTACACCTTC
TRBV5-5	TRBJ2-5	-	TRBD2	CASSGKGALAGGPPETQYF	TGTGCCAGCAGCGGGAAGGGGGCGCTTGCGGGAGGGCCTCCGGAGACCCAGTACTTC
TRBV25-1	TRBJ2-1	-	-	CATTGHNEQFF	TGTGCCACCACCGGGCACAATGAGCAGTTCTTC
TRBV5-1	TRBJ1-4	-	TRBD1	CASSFTGGGANEKLFF	TGCGCCAGCAGCTTCACAGGGGGCGGGGCTAATGAAAAACTGTTTTTT
TRBV19	TRBJ2-1	-	-	CASMGIDSSYNEQFF	TGTGCCAGCATGGGGATCGATAGCTCCTACAATGAGCAGTTCTTC
TRBV6-5	TRBJ2-7	-	-	CASSRSGVTYEQYF	TGTGCCAGCAGTCGTTCAGGGGTAACCTACGAGCAGTACTTC
TRBV2	TRBJ1-5	-	-	CASSYTENSNQPQHF	TGTGCCAGCAGTTACACCGAGAATAGCAATCAGCCCCAGCATTTT
TRBV19	TRBJ2-5	-	-	CASSIVARQETQYF	TGTGCCAGTAGTATAGTGGCCAGGCAAGAGACCCAGTACTTC
TRBV10-3	TRBJ2-3	-	-	CAISVSVLRLGTDTQYF	TGTGCCATCAGTGTTAGCGTACTGCGTCTTGGCACAGATACGCAGTATTTT
TRBV6-6	TRBJ2-3	once	TRBD2	CASRNSGSLQDTQYF	TGTGCCAGCAGGAACAGCGGGAGTCTTCAAGATACGCAGTATTTT
TRBV28	TRBJ1-6	-	-	CASREAGNSPLHF	TGTGCCAGCAGGGAAGCAGGGAACTCACCCCTCCACTTT
TRBV21-1	TRBJ2-5	-	-	CASSFRTGAGETQYF	TGTGCCAGCAGCTTCCGGACAGGGGCAGGAGAGACCCAGTACTTC
TRBV5-1	TRBJ2-7	once	-	CASSSKLVSYEQYF	TGCGCCAGCTCGTCGAAGCTAGTCTCCTACGAGCAGTACTTC
TRBV4-2	TRBJ2-7	-	TRBD2	CASSQEAGGPREQYF	TGTGCCAGCAGCCAAGAGGCGGGAGGGCCACGCGAGCAGTACTTC
TRBV7-2	TRBJ2-1	-	TRBD2	CASSSGLAPNEQFF	TGTGCCAGCAGCTCTGGACTAGCGCCCAATGAGCAGTTCTTC
TRBV28	TRBJ1-1	once	-	CASRPGPMNTEAFF	TGTGCCAGCAGGCCGGGACCGATGAACACTGAAGCTTTCTTT
TRBV10-3	TRBJ2-3	-	TRBD2	CAISGRSGSVTDTQYF	TGTGCCATCAGTGGCAGGAGCGGGAGTGTCACAGATACGCAGTATTTT
TRBV27	TRBJ2-7	-	TRBD1	CASREQGAPTYEQYF	TGTGCCAGCCGAGAACAGGGGGCACCTACCTACGAGCAGTACTTC
TRBV25-1	TRBJ2-1	-	TRBD2	CASSATSGKFEQFF	TGTGCCAGCAGTGCCACTAGCGGGAAGTTTGAGCAGTTCTTC
TRBV20-1	TRBJ2-7	few	-	CSASPSYEQYF	TGCAGTGCTAGCCCCTCCTACGAGCAGTACTTC
TRBV7-8	TRBJ2-3	-	TRBD2	CASSYPGSGRAADTQYF	TGTGCCAGCAGCTATCCAGGTAGCGGGAGGGCGGCAGATACGCAGTATTTT